Below, 19 T cell receptor beta chains from the same sample are listed, as sequenced in a study of blood T cell repertoires in COVID-19. The protocol was immunoSEQ multiplex PCR, while the TCRdb copy is restricted to in-frame clones and leaves out a portion. This table has fewer than 350,000 clones, about 93% appearing once. The material sequenced was peripheral blood. Source of these receptors: a woman between 25 and 40 years old with COVID-19, enrolled during active disease.

The table lists this clone with a count of one. The V call is TRBV9, the J call TRBJ1-2, with TRBD1 identical over 10 bases. V shed 4 bases, J shed 8 bases, and the junction held 8 bases outside the gene matches. This CDR3 contains 14 residues. Per germline, CDR1 SGDLS and CDR2 YYNGEE. CDR3 DNA: TGTGCCAGCAGCCCGGGACAGGGGTTGAGGGGCTACACCTTC. Translated: CASSPGQGLRGYTF. The full variable domain, completed using reference TRBV9 and TRBJ1-2, is DSGVTQTPKHLITATGQRVTLRCSPRSGDLSVYWYQQSLDQGLQFLIQYYNGEERAKGNILERFSAQQFPDLHSELNLSSLELGDSALYFCASSPGQGLRGYTFGSGTRLTVV.

This chain uses TRBV7-9 with TRBJ1-2; 7 bases are a match to TRBD1. This CDR3 is built from 13 residues. The trim removed 2 bases at V and 12 bases at J, leaving 9 bases unmatched. Per the germline V gene, CDR1 is SEHNR and CDR2 is FQNEAQ (reference sequence). The CDR3, as DNA: TGTGCCAGCAGCTTAAGTACAGGGGAGGCGCACACCTTC. Protein: CASSLSTGEAHTF.

The V call is TRBV6-5, the J call TRBJ1-1; 8 nucleotides agree with TRBD1. From germline, CDR1 is MNHEY and CDR2 SVGAGI. CDR3 length: 12 residues. V lost 7 bases, J lost 5 bases, and 3 bases stayed unmatched. This CDR3 reads CASMTGVTEAFF. CDR3 DNA: TGTGCCAGCATGACAGGGGTAACTGAAGCTTTCTTT.

This clone appeared a single time. The chain recombines TRBV3-1 (or the pseudogene TRBV3-2) with TRBJ2-1; TRBD1 agrees at 8 bases. The junction had 9 bases not matched to a gene; V was cut back by 0 bases and J by 8 bases. This CDR3 region has 16 residues. Germline V CDR1 and CDR2: LGHDT, YNNKEL (reference sequence). CDR3 loop: CASSQEGWQGADEQFF. The CDR3 bases are TGTGCCAGCAGCCAAGAAGGCTGGCAGGGGGCCGATGAGCAGTTCTTC.

The rearrangement links TRBV7-2 to TRBJ2-6; 7 nucleotides agree with TRBD1. Germline CDR1 is SGHTA and CDR2 is FQGNSA. CDR3 length equals 16 residues. The J segment lost 7 bases and the V segment lost 5 bases, leaving 11 bases of the junction unmatched. The CDR3 DNA sequence: TGTGCCAGCAGCCCCCGACAGGGTTTGGTTGCCAACGTCCTGACTTTC. Amino acid sequence: CASSPRQGLVANVLTF.

The rearrangement links TRBV11-2 to TRBJ2-7, with 10 positions matching TRBD2. The germline CDR1 and CDR2 sequences are SGHAT and FQNNGV. V was clipped by 1 base and J by 5 bases; unmatched bases: 8. This CDR3 contains 16 residues. The CDR3 is CASSLAYSGRRHEQYF. Here the CDR3 DNA reads TGTGCCAGCAGCTTAGCCTATAGCGGGAGGAGGCACGAGCAGTACTTC. The variable domain in full, with the rest retrieved from reference TRBV11-2 and TRBJ2-7, is EAGVAQSPRYKIIEKRQSVAFWCNPISGHATLYWYQQILGQGPKLLIQFQNNGVVDDSQLPKDRFSAERLKGVDSTLKIQPAKLEDSAVYLCASSLAYSGRRHEQYFGPGTRLTVT.

This chain joins TRBV21-1 and TRBJ1-2. TRBV21-1 is assigned pseudogene status. This CDR3 spans 14 amino acids. The CDR3 coding sequence is TGTGCCAGCAGTGAGGGGGGGCTAGGCTATGGCTACACCTTC. Translated, it gives CASSEGGLGYGYTF.

The rearrangement joins TRBV28 to TRBJ1-5; TRBD1 matches at 8 bases. Germline CDR1 is MDHEN and CDR2 is SYDVKM. The CDR3 is made up of 15 amino acids. J gave up 3 bases and V 7 bases, and 8 bases lay outside the gene matches. Here the CDR3 reads CASTSWGQVNQPQHF. In DNA, the CDR3 is TGTGCCAGCACCTCTTGGGGACAGGTCAATCAGCCCCAGCATTTT.

The CDR3 spells CASSLGLAGGPLTEQFF. The CDR3, as DNA: TGCGCCAGCAGCTTGGGACTAGCGGGAGGCCCCCTTACCGAGCAGTTCTTC. The rearrangement links TRBV5-1 to TRBJ2-1; 13 nucleotides match TRBD2. The junction had 10 bases not matched to a gene; V was cut back by 0 bases and J by 10 bases. CDR1 and CDR2 (germline): SGHRS, YFSETQ. This CDR3 has 17 residues.

The chain combines TRBV5-1 with TRBJ1-2; possible D gene TRBD1, 5 bases. The CDR3 runs 12 residues. Germline V gene data show CDR1 as SGHRS and CDR2 as YFSETQ. V gave up 4 bases and J gave up 12 bases, with 16 bases separating them. The CDR3 nucleotides read TGCGCCAGCAGCGCAAAGGGACTTATCCACACCTTC. Its protein is CASSAKGLIHTF.

The chain links TRBV6-5 to TRBJ2-4; D perhaps matches TRBD2 (6 bases). Per germline, CDR1 MNHEY and CDR2 SVGAGI. This CDR3 has 13 residues. V shed 6 bases and J shed 8 bases, with 14 bases lying between them. DNA of the CDR3: TGTGCCAGCAGCAATCTAGCGTATCACATTCAGTACTTC. Its protein is CASSNLAYHIQYF.

This rearrangement joins TRBV4-1 to TRBJ2-4; 13 nucleotides agree with TRBD2. The V and J ends lost 3 bases and 3 bases, in that order; junction bases with no gene match: 11. This CDR3 is 19 amino acids long. Germline V CDR1 and CDR2: MGHRA, YSYEKL. The CDR3 DNA sequence: TGCGCCAGCAGCCACCCCGGAGGACTAGCGGGAGCGGACAAAAACATTCAGTACTTC. As protein: CASSHPGGLAGADKNIQYF.

The chain employs TRBV5-4 and TRBJ2-7; 9 bases align to TRBD2. Germline V lookup: CDR1 SGHNT, CDR2 YYREEE (reference sequence). CDR3 length: 14 residues. The V gene end was trimmed by 3 bases and the J gene end by 5 bases; junction bases not matched to a gene: 6. Here the CDR3 DNA reads TGTGCCAGCAGCTCGGGACTAGCTTACAACGAGCAGTACTTC. This sequence encodes CASSSGLAYNEQYF.

This chain links TRBV4-3 with TRBJ2-3, with 9 bases aligning to TRBD2. The germline V gene has CDR1 LGHNA and CDR2 YSLEER. Unmatched junction bases numbered 6, after V lost 5 bases and J lost 3 bases. The CDR3 contains 15 residues. For the CDR3, the DNA is TGCGCCAGCAGCAACGCGGGAGGGCCAACAGATACGCAGTATTTT. It is translated as CASSNAGGPTDTQYF.

The chain joins TRBV28 to TRBJ2-1, with D tentatively TRBD2 (6 bases). The CDR3 covers 15 residues. In germline, CDR1 is MDHEN, CDR2 SYDVKM. Trimming took off 8 bases at V and 6 bases at J, with 20 bases between the two ends. CDR3 sequence: CASSPGSDLFNEQFF. Here the CDR3 DNA reads TGTGCCAGCTCTCCCGGGAGCGACTTGTTCAATGAGCAGTTCTTC.

V gene TRBV29-1 combines with J gene TRBJ2-2; the D is unclear. From germline, CDR1 is SQVTM and CDR2 ANQGSEA. Trimming took off 4 bases at V and 7 bases at J, with 13 bases between the two ends. The CDR3 consists of 13 residues. This chain's CDR3 is CSVGYVADGELFF. DNA for the CDR3: TGCAGCGTTGGTTATGTTGCGGACGGGGAGCTGTTTTTT.

V gene TRBV28 combines with J gene TRBJ1-1; the match to TRBD1 covers 8 bases. The germline V gene encodes CDR1 MDHEN and CDR2 SYDVKM. This CDR3 has 14 residues. Trimming cost V 7 bases and J 9 bases; bases outside gene matches: 13. CDR3 region: CASIRTGGVRQAFF. The DNA of the CDR3 is TGTGCCAGCATCCGAACAGGGGGTGTGCGACAAGCTTTCTTT.

The rearrangement links TRBV6-5 to TRBJ1-2; TRBD1 aligns across 9 bases. CDR1 and CDR2 (germline): MNHEY, SVGAGI. The CDR3 loop spans 14 amino acids. The V segment lost 2 bases and the J segment 6 bases; nucleotides outside the gene matches: 4. The DNA of the CDR3 is TGTGCCAGCAGTTACCGGGACAGGGCTGATGGCTACACCTTC. It translates to CASSYRDRADGYTF.

This chain joins TRBV2 and TRBJ2-7; D possibly corresponds to TRBD1 (6 bases). Germline CDR1 and CDR2: SNHLY and FYNNEI. The CDR3 length is 14 residues. Between the trimmed V and J ends, which lost 10 bases and 4 bases, there was a span of 20 bases. CDR3 region: CAIKSGGQRYEQYF. The CDR3 coding sequence is TGTGCCATCAAAAGCGGAGGACAGCGATACGAGCAGTACTTC.